Listed here is a single T cell receptor (beta chain). Its antigen remains unidentified. The sample holds no much larger clone one base away, and base qualities are not on file. The germline V and J ends show losses of 6 bases and 8 bases respectively, and no gene match explains 2 bases of the junction. The CDR3 contains 12 residues, cysteine and phenylalanine counted. Only CDR3 DNA remains: 36 bases, in frame from the first base. CDR1 MNHEY and CDR2 SMNVEV are derived from the germline V gene (reference sequence). The source of the sample is a study of T cell responses to AZD1222 COVID-19 vaccine (dated by TCRdb to the early 2020s). Some background on the complete study: TCR sequencing was performed for some 250 trial participants, of whom about 200 were given two doses of AZD1222 and around 25 were given two doses of MenACWY control vaccine. Trial participants were enrolled into age subgroups of 18-55, 56-69 and 70-plus years, which contained around 150, 29 and 61 TCR-sequenced participants, respectively. Beyond this particular receptor, the publication reports: Nearly half of unique spike-specific TCRs reportedly recognized epitopes outside regions mutated in the B.1.351 and B.1.1.7 variants. Conclusions about previously exposed vaccinees are limited because only 5 or 6 AZD1222 recipients were SARS-CoV-2 seropositive at baseline. In the small 56-69-year group, the increase in depth fell short of significance, most likely because of low power. Participants were mostly white British, with more females than males. The authors suggested clonal diversity may have been underestimated. Spike-specific TCR breadth and depth rose significantly after two AZD1222 doses compared with day 0 and with MenACWY recipients. Vaccine-associated CD4 TCRs spanned the whole spike protein, with dominant responses in regions 160-218 and 743-854. No day 14 peak-response samples were available, so repertoires were characterized only after the peak T cell response.

The time point label corresponds to: about 28 days (+/-7) after the second vaccine dose. AZD1222 recipients given second doses at about 4 weeks or at about 12 weeks were pooled, since spike-specific TCR depth and breadth were not found to differ between the two schedules. Vaccinee samples came from UK trials COV001 and COV002, including a single-blind randomized controlled phase 2/3 trial of AZD1222 (ChAdOx1 nCoV-19) in healthy adults. Trial participant PBMC samples were collected at day 0 and day 28 after the second dose for TCRbeta chain sequencing. The CDR3 regions of human TCRbeta chains were subjected to immunosequencing. The authors processed their data as follows. Repertoire TCRs were matched against a reference library of SARS-CoV-2-specific TCRs generated with the MIRA antigen-specificity platform. Breadth meant the fraction of unique TCRs that were SARS-CoV-2-associated, whereas depth meant the fraction of total T cells that were SARS-CoV-2-associated. Using the MIRA data, each spike-specific TCR was assigned both to the spike region to which the TCR was reactive and to a CD4 or CD8 class. Log10-transformed breadth and depth values were compared by one-way ANOVA with Sidak's multiple comparisons tests. TCRdb's version of the immuneACCESS table is confined to in-frame rearrangements and falls short of the full clone set. An unresolved V gene accounts for under half of the shortfall where checked; the remainder is of unknown origin. V, J and clone size are taken as reported in that table, and D and trimming were inferred from the DNA itself. This sample holds 100,000 to 150,000 clones; roughly 93% were observed only once. In total, the top ten clones hold around 1% of the sample.

The sequence links TRBV27 to TRBJ1-4; 8 of the junction bases match TRBD1. This receptor was taken from an adult who received the AZD1222 COVID-19 vaccine. The source material was peripheral blood, sampled 28 days after the second AZD1222 dose. In nucleotide form, the sequence is TGTGCCAGCAGACAGGGGGGGGAAAAACTGTTTTTT. The resulting protein is CASRQGGEKLFF.